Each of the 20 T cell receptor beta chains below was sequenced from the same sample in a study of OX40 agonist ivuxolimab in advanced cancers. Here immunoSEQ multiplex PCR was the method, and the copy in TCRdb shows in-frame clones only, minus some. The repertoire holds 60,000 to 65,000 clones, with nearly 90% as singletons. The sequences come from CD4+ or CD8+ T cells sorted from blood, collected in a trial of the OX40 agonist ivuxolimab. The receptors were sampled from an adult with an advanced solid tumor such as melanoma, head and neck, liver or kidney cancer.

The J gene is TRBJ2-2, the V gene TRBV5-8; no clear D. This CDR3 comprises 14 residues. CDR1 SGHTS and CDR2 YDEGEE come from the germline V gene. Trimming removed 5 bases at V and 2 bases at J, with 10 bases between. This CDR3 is CASSLYRNTGELFF. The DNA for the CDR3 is TGTGCCAGCAGTCTATACCGCAACACCGGGGAGCTGTTTTTT. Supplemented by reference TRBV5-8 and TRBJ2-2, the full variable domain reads EAGVTQSPTHLIKTRGQQATLRCSPISGHTSVYWYQQALGLGLQFLLWYDEGEERNRGNFPPRFSGRQFPNYSSELNVNALELEDSALYLCASSLYRNTGELFFGEGSRLTVL.

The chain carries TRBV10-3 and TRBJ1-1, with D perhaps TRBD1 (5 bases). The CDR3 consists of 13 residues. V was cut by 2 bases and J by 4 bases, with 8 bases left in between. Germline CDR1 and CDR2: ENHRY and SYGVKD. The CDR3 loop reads CAISEGARTEAFF. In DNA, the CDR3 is TGTGCCATCAGTGAGGGGGCTCGCACTGAAGCTTTCTTT.

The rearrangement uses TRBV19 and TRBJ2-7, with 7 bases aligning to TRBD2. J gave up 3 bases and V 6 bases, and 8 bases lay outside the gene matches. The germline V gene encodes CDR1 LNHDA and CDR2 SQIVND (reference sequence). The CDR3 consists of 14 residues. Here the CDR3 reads CASSPSPGGYEQYF. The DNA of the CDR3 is TGTGCCAGTAGCCCCTCCCCGGGGGGCTACGAGCAGTACTTC.

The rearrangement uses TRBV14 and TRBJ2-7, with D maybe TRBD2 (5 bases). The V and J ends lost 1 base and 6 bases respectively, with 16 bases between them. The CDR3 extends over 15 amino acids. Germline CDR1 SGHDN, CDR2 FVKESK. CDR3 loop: CASSQAGRYRGEQYF. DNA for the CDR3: TGTGCCAGCAGCCAAGCTGGTAGGTACCGGGGCGAGCAGTACTTC.

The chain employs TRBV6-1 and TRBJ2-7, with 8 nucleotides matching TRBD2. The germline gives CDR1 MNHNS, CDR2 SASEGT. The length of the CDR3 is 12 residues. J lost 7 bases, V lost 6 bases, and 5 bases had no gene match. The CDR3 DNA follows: TGTGCCAGCAGCCCCGGGAGGGGGGAGCAGTACTTC. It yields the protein CASSPGRGEQYF.

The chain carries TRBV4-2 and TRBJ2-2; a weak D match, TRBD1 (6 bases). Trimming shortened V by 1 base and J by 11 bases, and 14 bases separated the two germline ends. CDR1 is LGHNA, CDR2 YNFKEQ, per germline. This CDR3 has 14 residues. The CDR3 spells CASSQGAGDSELFF. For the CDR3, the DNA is TGTGCCAGCAGCCAAGGGGCAGGGGATTCCGAGCTGTTTTTT.

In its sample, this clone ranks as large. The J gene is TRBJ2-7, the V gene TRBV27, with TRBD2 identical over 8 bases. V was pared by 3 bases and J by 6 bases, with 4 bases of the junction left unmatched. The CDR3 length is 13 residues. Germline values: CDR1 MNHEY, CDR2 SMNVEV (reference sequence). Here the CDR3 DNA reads TGTGCCAGCAGTTTCGGGAGGGGAGCCGAGCAGTACTTC. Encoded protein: CASSFGRGAEQYF.

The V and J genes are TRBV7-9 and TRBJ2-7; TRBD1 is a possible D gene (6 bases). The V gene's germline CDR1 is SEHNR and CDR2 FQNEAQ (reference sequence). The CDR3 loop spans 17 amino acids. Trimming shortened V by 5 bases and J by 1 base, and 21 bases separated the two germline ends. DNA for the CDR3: TGTGCCAGCAGCACCACACGGACAGTACCTGGGTCCTACGAGCAGTACTTC. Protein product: CASSTTRTVPGSYEQYF. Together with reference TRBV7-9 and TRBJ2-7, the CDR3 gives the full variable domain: DTGVSQNPRHKITKRGQNVTFRCDPISEHNRLYWYRQTLGQGPEFLTYFQNEAQLEKSRLLSDRFSAERPKGSFSTLEIQRTEQGDSAMYLCASSTTRTVPGSYEQYFGPGTRLTVT.

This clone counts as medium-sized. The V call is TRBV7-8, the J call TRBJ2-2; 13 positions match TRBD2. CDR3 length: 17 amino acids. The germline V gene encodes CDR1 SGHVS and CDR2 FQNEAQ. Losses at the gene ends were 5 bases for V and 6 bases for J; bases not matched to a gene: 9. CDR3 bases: TGTGCCAGCAGCCCTGGACTAGCGGGGGACTCGGCCGGGGAGCTGTTTTTT. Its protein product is CASSPGLAGDSAGELFF. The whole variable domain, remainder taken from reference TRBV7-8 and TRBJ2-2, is GAGVSQSPRYKVAKRGQDVALRCDPISGHVSLFWYQQALGQGPEFLTYFQNEAQLDKSGLPSDRFFAERPEGSVSTLKIQRTQQEDSAVYLCASSPGLAGDSAGELFFGEGSRLTVL.

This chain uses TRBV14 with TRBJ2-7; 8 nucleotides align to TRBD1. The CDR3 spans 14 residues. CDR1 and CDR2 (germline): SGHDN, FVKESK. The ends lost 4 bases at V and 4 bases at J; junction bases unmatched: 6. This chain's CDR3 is CASSPRTGWYEQYF. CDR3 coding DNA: TGTGCCAGCAGCCCAAGGACAGGGTGGTACGAGCAGTACTTC.

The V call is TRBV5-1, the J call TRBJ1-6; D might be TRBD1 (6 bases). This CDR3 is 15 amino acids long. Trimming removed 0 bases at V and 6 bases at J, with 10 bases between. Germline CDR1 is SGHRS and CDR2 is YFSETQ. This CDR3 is CASSLAGDTNSPLHF. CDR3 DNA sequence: TGCGCCAGCAGCTTGGCCGGGGACACTAATTCACCCCTCCACTTT.

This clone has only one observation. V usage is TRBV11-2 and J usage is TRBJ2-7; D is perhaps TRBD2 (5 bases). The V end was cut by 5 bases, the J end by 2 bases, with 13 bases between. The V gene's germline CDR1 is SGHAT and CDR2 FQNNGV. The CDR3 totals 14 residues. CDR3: CASSGPWGAYEQYF. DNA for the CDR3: TGTGCCAGCAGCGGACCCTGGGGAGCCTACGAGCAGTACTTC.

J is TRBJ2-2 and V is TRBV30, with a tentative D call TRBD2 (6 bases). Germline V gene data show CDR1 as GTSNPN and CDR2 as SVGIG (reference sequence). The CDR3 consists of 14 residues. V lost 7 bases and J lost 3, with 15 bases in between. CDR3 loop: CASPQGLHTGELFF. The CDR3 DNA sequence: TGTGCCTCACCTCAGGGACTCCACACCGGGGAGCTGTTTTTT.

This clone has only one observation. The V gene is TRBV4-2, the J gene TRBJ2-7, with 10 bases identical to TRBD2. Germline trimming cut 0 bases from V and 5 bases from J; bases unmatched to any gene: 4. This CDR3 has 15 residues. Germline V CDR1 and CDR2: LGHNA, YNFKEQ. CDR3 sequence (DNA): TGTGCCAGCAGCCAAGAAGCGGGGGGGGCAGACGAGCAGTACTTC. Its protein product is CASSQEAGGADEQYF.

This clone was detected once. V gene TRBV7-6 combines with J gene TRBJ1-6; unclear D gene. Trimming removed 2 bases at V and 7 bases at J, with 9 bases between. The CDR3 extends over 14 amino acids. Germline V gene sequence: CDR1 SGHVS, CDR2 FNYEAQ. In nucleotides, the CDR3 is TGTGCCAGCAGCTTATTTGGTGGGAATTCACCCCTCCACTTT. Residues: CASSLFGGNSPLHF.

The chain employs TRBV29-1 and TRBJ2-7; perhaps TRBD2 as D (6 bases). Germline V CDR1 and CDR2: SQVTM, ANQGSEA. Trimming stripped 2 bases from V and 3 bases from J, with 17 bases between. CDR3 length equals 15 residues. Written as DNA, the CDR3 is TGCAGCGTTGAACTCCCCGGGAGTGGAGTCTACGAGCAGTACTTC. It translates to CSVELPGSGVYEQYF.

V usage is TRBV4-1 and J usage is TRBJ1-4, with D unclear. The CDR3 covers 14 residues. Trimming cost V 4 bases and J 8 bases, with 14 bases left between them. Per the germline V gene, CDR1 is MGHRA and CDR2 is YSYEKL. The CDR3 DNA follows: TGCGCCAGCAGCCTCATAGGGCTGAGGGAAAAACTGTTTTTT. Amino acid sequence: CASSLIGLREKLFF.

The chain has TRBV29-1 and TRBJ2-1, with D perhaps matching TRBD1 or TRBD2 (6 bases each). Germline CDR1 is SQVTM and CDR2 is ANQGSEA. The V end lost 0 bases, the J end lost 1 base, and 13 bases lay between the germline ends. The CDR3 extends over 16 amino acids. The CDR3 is CSVEDQGTRSYNEQFF. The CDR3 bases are TGCAGCGTTGAAGATCAGGGGACTCGTTCCTACAATGAGCAGTTCTTC.

This CDR3 reads CASSLGAGSISYEQYF. The CDR3 DNA reads TGTGCCAGCAGTTTAGGGGCGGGGAGCATCTCCTACGAGCAGTACTTC. The chain links TRBV27 to TRBJ2-7, with TRBD2 as a possible D gene (6 bases). This CDR3 contains 16 residues. V lost 2 bases to trimming and J lost 0 bases, with 14 bases between them. Germline loops: CDR1 MNHEY, CDR2 SMNVEV (reference sequence).

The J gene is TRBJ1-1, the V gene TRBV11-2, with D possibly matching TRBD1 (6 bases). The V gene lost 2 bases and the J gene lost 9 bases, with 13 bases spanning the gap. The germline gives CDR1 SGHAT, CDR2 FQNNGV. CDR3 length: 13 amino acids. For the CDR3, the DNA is TGTGCCAGCAGCTTAATATCCCAGGGGCAAGCTTTCTTT. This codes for CASSLISQGQAFF. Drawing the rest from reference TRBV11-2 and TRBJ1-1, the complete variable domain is EAGVAQSPRYKIIEKRQSVAFWCNPISGHATLYWYQQILGQGPKLLIQFQNNGVVDDSQLPKDRFSAERLKGVDSTLKIQPAKLEDSAVYLCASSLISQGQAFFGQGTRLTVV.